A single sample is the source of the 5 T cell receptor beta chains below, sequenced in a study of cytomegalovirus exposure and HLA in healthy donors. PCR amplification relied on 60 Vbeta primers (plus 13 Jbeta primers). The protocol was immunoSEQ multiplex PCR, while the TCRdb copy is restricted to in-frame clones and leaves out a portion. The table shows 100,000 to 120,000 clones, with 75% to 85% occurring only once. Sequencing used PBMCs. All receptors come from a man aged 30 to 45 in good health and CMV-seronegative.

As DNA, the CDR3 is TGTGCCAGCAGTTTAATCATGGCAGGGGGGAATCAGCCCCAGCATTTT. It is translated as CASSLIMAGGNQPQHF. The chain has TRBV27 and TRBJ1-5; 7 nucleotides align to TRBD1. V was clipped by 2 bases and J by 4 bases; unmatched bases: 8. From germline, CDR1 is MNHEY and CDR2 SMNVEV (reference sequence). The CDR3 has 16 residues.

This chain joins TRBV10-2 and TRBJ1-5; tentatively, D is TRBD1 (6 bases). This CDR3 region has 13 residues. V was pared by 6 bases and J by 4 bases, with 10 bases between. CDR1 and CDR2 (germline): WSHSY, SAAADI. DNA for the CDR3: TGCGCCAGCAGAGGACAGACAAATCAGCCCCAGCATTTT. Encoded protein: CASRGQTNQPQHF.

In DNA form, the CDR3 reads TGTGCCAGCAGCGGCAGACAGGGGCCGGATACGCAGTATTTT. Protein sequence: CASSGRQGPDTQYF. The chain has TRBV9 and TRBJ2-3; 8 nucleotides line up with TRBD1. The CDR3 contains 14 residues. V shed 3 bases and J 6 bases; nucleotides not matched to a gene: 6. Germline lookup yields CDR1 SGDLS and CDR2 YYNGEE.

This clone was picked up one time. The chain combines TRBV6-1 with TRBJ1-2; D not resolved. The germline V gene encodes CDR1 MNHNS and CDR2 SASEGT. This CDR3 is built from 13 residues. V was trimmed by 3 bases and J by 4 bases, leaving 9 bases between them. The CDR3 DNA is TGTGCCAGCAGTGAGGGCAACTTCTATGGCTACACCTTC. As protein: CASSEGNFYGYTF.

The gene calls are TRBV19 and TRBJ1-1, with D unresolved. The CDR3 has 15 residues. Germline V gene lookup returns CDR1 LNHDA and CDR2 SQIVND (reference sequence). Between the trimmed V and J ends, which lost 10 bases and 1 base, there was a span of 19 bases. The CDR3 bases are TGTGCCATCCCGGAGGCTAGGGAAAGGAACACTGAAGCTTTCTTT. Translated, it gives CAIPEARERNTEAFF. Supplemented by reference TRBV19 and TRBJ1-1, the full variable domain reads DGGITQSPKYLFRKEGQNVTLSCEQNLNHDAMYWYRQDPGQGLRLIYYSQIVNDFQKGDIAEGYSVSREKKESFPLTVTSAQKNPTAFYLCAIPEARERNTEAFFGQGTRLTVV.